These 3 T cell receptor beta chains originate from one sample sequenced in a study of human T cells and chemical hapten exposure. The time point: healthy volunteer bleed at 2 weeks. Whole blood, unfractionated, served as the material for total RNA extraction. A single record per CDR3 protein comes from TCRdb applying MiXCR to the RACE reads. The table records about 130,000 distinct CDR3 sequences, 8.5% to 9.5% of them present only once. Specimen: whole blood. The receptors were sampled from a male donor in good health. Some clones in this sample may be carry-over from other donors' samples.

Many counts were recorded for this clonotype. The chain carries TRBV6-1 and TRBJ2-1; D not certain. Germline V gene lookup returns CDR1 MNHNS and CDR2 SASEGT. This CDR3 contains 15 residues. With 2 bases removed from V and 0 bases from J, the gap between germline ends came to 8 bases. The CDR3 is CASSETWNSYNEQFF. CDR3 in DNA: TGTGCCAGCAGTGAAACGTGGAACTCCTACAATGAGCAGTTCTTC.

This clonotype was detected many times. CDR3 in DNA: TGTGCCAGCAGTTACTCGAGGGGTGAGCAGTTCTTC. Protein: CASSYSRGEQFF. The chain joins TRBV6-5 to TRBJ2-1, with D perhaps TRBD1 or TRBD2 (5 bases each). The CDR3 length is 12 residues. Germline lookup yields CDR1 MNHEY and CDR2 SVGAGI. The V end was cut by 0 bases, the J end by 9 bases, with 6 bases between.

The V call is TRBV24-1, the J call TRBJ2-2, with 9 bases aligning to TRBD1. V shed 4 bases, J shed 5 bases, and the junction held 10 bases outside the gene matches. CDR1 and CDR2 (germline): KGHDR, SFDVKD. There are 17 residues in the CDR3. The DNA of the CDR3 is TGTGCCACCAGTGAACGGGACAGGGTTGGGGGAACCGGGGAGCTGTTTTTT. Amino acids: CATSERDRVGGTGELFF.